Described below is a single TCR beta chain sequence and its context. The data were obtained in a study of cytomegalovirus exposure and HLA in healthy donors. With 7 bases clipped from V and 6 bases from J, the junction kept 8 bases outside the gene matches. This CDR3 contains 14 residues. The V gene's germline CDR1 is SNHLY and CDR2 FYNNEI. 13 Jbeta primers and 60 Vbeta primers were used for the PCR. The data were produced by immunoSEQ multiplex PCR, yet TCRdb's version contains in-frame clones alone and is incomplete. In the table there are about 240,000 clones, roughly four fifths of which are singletons.

The clonotype originates from a woman between 55 and 75 years old in good health and CMV-seropositive. V and J are TRBV2 and TRBJ2-1, with 8 positions matching TRBD1. What was sequenced was PBMCs. CDR3 loop: CASTRTGYFNEQFF. Here the CDR3 DNA reads TGTGCCAGCACTAGGACAGGGTATTTCAATGAGCAGTTCTTC.